This TCR beta chain stems from a study of OX40 agonist ivuxolimab in advanced cancers. Study context: Treatment received earlier with anti-PD-1, anti-PD-L1 or anti-CTLA-4 agents was allowed, and under 50% had some.

Comment on this clone: The identical CDR3 is also encoded by other nucleotide sequences in the sample.

Trimming took off 0 bases at V and 4 bases at J, with 3 bases between the two ends. This CDR3 contains 12 residues. Germline V CDR1 and CDR2: MNHEY, SMNVEV (reference sequence). The protocol was immunoSEQ multiplex PCR, while the TCRdb copy is restricted to in-frame clones and leaves out a portion. The sample lists approximately 75,000 clones; roughly 84% were seen once. This receptor was obtained from an adult with an advanced solid tumor such as melanoma, head and neck, liver or kidney cancer. This chain links TRBV27 with TRBJ1-2; D call uncertain. Specimen: CD4+ or CD8+ T cells sorted from blood, collected in a trial of the OX40 agonist ivuxolimab. The CDR3 coding sequence is TGTGCCAGCAGTTTATCGGGCTATGGCTACACCTTC. This gives the protein CASSLSGYGYTF.